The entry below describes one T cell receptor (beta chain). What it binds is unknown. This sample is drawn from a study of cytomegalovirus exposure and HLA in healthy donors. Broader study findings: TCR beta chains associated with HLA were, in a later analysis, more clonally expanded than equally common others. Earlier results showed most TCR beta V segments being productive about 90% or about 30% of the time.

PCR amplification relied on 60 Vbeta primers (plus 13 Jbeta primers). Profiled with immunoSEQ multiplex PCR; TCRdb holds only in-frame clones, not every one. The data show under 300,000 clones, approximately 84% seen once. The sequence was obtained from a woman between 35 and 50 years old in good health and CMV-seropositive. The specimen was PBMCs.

The DNA of the CDR3 is TGTGCCAGCAGTCAAACAGGGGGTCGAGAGCAGTACTTC. Protein product: CASSQTGGREQYF. V is TRBV14 and J is TRBJ2-7; 8 positions agree with TRBD1. Germline V gives CDR1 SGHDN, CDR2 FVKESK. With 6 bases clipped from V and 7 bases from J, the junction kept 8 bases outside the gene matches. The CDR3 has 13 residues.